These 5 T cell receptor beta chains share one sample of origin, sequenced in a study of OX40 agonist ivuxolimab in advanced cancers. Sequencing was performed with immunoSEQ multiplex PCR; in TCRdb, only in-frame clones are kept and a portion is missing. This table has around 22,000 clones, about four fifths appearing once. The material was CD4+ or CD8+ T cells sorted from blood, obtained in a trial of the OX40 agonist ivuxolimab. Receptors were obtained from an adult with an advanced solid tumor such as melanoma, head and neck, liver or kidney cancer.

This clone appeared once. At the DNA level, this CDR3 is encoded by other sequences in the same sample as well. The V call is TRBV15, the J call TRBJ1-1, with 7 bases matching TRBD1. Germline lookup yields CDR1 LNHNV and CDR2 YYDKDF (reference sequence). The V segment lost 1 base and the J segment 4 bases; nucleotides outside the gene matches: 3. The CDR3 totals 14 residues. CDR3 DNA sequence: TGTGCCACCAGCAGAGTAAACAGGGGCACTGAAGCTTTCTTT. Encoded protein: CATSRVNRGTEAFF.

The table lists this clone with a count of one. The chain recombines TRBV28 with TRBJ2-5; TRBD1 matches at 7 bases. Germline V gene data show CDR1 as MDHEN and CDR2 as SYDVKM. J lost 2 bases, V lost 4 bases, and 4 bases had no gene match. The CDR3 totals 14 residues. The CDR3 sequence is CASSSVGQQETQYF. The CDR3, as DNA: TGTGCCAGCAGTTCCGTGGGACAGCAAGAGACCCAGTACTTC.

V is TRBV7-9 and J is TRBJ2-5; TRBD2 is a possible D gene (6 bases). This CDR3 has 16 amino acids. Trimming removed 1 base at V and 2 bases at J, with 14 bases between. Germline assignment: CDR1 SEHNR and CDR2 FQNEAQ (reference sequence). The CDR3 nucleotides read TGTGCCAGCAGCTTAGTTGATAGAAGCGGGCAAGAGACCCAGTACTTC. This codes for CASSLVDRSGQETQYF.

This clone was seen more than once but under ten times. The chain couples TRBV10-3 to TRBJ1-2; D remains ambiguous. The length of the CDR3 is 14 residues. Germline-derived CDR1 and CDR2 are ENHRY and SYGVKD. The V gene lost 6 bases and the J gene lost 0 bases, with 11 bases spanning the gap. The CDR3 region is CAISAMETNYGYTF. The DNA for the CDR3 is TGTGCCATCAGCGCTATGGAAACTAACTATGGCTACACCTTC.

The count of this clone is one. The V gene is TRBV28, the J gene TRBJ1-5; no clear D gene. Germline V lookup: CDR1 MDHEN, CDR2 SYDVKM. This CDR3 is built from 12 residues. Between the trimmed V and J ends, which lost 4 bases and 5 bases, there was a span of 6 bases. The chain's CDR3 is CASSSGYQPQHF. CDR3 sequence (DNA): TGTGCCAGCAGTTCCGGTTATCAGCCCCAGCATTTT.